This T cell receptor beta chain was recorded in a study of blood T cell repertoires in COVID-19. The overall study: Samples representing acute and convalescent COVID-19 were sourced from the United States, Italy and Spain. PBMCs, B-cell-depleted T cells, or T cells were the source of the cDNA or gDNA that made up the material.

J was trimmed by 0 bases and V by 0 bases; bases with no gene match: 9. The germline CDR1 and CDR2 sequences are SQVTM and ANQGSEA. The CDR3 covers 19 residues. Per the original data handling: Nucleated cell counts were estimated from reference gene primer amplification. TCRdb keeps only in-frame clones here, not all; method: immunoSEQ multiplex PCR. That table gives V, J and clone size, and the DNA gave D and trimming. Of 25,000 to 30,000 clones detected, 81% appear once; the ten largest clones hold approximately 15%. Material for sequencing was peripheral blood. This chain connects TRBV29-1 to TRBJ2-3; 13 bases fit TRBD2. The clonotype originates from a woman aged 60-75 years with acute or convalescent COVID-19. CDR3 sequence (DNA): TGCAGCGTTGAAGAGGGAGGGACTAGCGGGGATAGTAGCACAGATACGCAGTATTTT. It specifies CSVEEGGTSGDSSTDTQYF.